The 23 T cell receptor beta chains reported below all come from one sample, sequenced in a study of blood T cell repertoires in COVID-19. TCRdb's copy holds only in-frame clones and misses some; the assay was immunoSEQ multiplex PCR. Of about 180,000 clones listed, roughly nine tenths are singletons. The specimen sequenced was peripheral blood. The receptors were gathered from a man aged 18 to 29 who had recovered from COVID-19.

The CDR3 coding sequence is TGTGCCAGCAGTTTGGTCCCCGGCGAGGGCGCTGAAGCTTTCTTT. Translating gives CASSLVPGEGAEAFF. The chain employs TRBV27 and TRBJ1-1; D unresolved. Trimming left V 3 bases short and J 6 bases short, with 17 bases between. Germline V CDR1 and CDR2: MNHEY, SMNVEV (reference sequence). CDR3 length equals 15 residues.

The chain couples TRBV6-2 or TRBV6-3 to TRBJ1-1; 7 bases align to TRBD1. CDR1 MNHEY and CDR2 SVGEGT come from the germline V gene. The trim removed 6 bases at V and 5 bases at J, leaving 3 bases unmatched. The length of the CDR3 is 12 residues. The CDR3 DNA sequence: TGTGCCAGCAGCGACAGGGTAACTGAAGCTTTCTTT. Residues: CASSDRVTEAFF.

This CDR3 is CATSWGTISNQPQHF. The CDR3 DNA sequence: TGTGCCACCAGCTGGGGGACAATTAGCAATCAGCCCCAGCATTTT. This chain links TRBV15 with TRBJ1-5, with D possibly TRBD1 on 6 matching bases. V dropped 5 bases and J dropped 0 bases, with 11 bases sitting between them. CDR3 length: 15 amino acids. From germline, CDR1 is LNHNV and CDR2 YYDKDF (reference sequence).

This chain uses TRBV29-1 with TRBJ2-7, with 10 bases identical to TRBD2. The CDR3 is 12 residues long. Germline V gene lookup returns CDR1 SQVTM and CDR2 ANQGSEA. Trimming at V came to 4 bases and at J to 7 bases, leaving 4 bases not matched to a gene. CDR3 amino acids: CSVALAGVEQYF. CDR3 DNA: TGCAGCGTTGCGCTAGCGGGAGTTGAGCAGTACTTC.

This chain links TRBV4-3 with TRBJ2-1, with unresolved D. The CDR3 loop spans 14 amino acids. The ends were cut back, 0 bases at V and 3 bases at J, with 6 bases in the middle. Germline V gene sequence: CDR1 LGHNA, CDR2 YSLEER. The CDR3 is CASSQEGSYNEQFF. CDR3 sequence (DNA): TGCGCCAGCAGCCAAGAGGGCAGCTACAATGAGCAGTTCTTC.

The rearrangement uses TRBV29-1 and TRBJ1-2, with D perhaps matching TRBD1 (6 bases). Germline V CDR1 and CDR2: SQVTM, ANQGSEA. V gave up 2 bases and J gave up 0 bases, with 10 bases separating them. This CDR3 is 14 amino acids long. The CDR3: CSVELQGANYGYTF. CDR3 sequence (DNA): TGCAGCGTTGAATTACAGGGAGCTAACTATGGCTACACCTTC.

In this sample, this clone turned up a few times. V is TRBV6-2 or TRBV6-3 and J is TRBJ2-1; a possible D gene is TRBD1 (7 bases). From germline, CDR1 is MNHEY and CDR2 SVGEGT. The CDR3 has 16 amino acids. The germline V and J ends were trimmed by 0 bases and 7 bases, with 16 bases remaining between them. This chain's CDR3 is CASSYSGTAGGNEQFF. In DNA, the CDR3 is TGTGCCAGCAGTTACTCGGGGACAGCTGGAGGGAATGAGCAGTTCTTC.

This clone has more than one count but fewer than ten. The gene calls are TRBV28 and TRBJ1-5, with D hard to call. Trimming left V 2 bases short and J 1 base short, with 9 bases between. The CDR3 runs to 15 residues. Looked up from germline, CDR1 is MDHEN and CDR2 is SYDVKM. CDR3: CASSLTGKSNQPQHF. CDR3 DNA sequence: TGTGCCAGCAGTTTAACGGGGAAGAGCAATCAGCCCCAGCATTTT. Supplemented by reference TRBV28 and TRBJ1-5, the full variable domain reads DVKVTQSSRYLVKRTGEKVFLECVQDMDHENMFWYRQDPGLGLRLIYFSYDVKMKEKGDIPEGYSVSREKKERFSLILESASTNQTSMYLCASSLTGKSNQPQHFGDGTRLSIL.

The chain recombines TRBV29-1 with TRBJ2-1; TRBD2 aligns across 16 bases. V lost 6 bases, J lost 8 bases, and 4 bases stayed unmatched. The CDR3 totals 14 residues. CDR1 is SQVTM and CDR2 is ANQGSEA in the germline V gene. The CDR3 region has the DNA TGCAGCGTAGGGACTAGCGGGAGGGCCGATGAGCAGTTCTTC. This encodes CSVGTSGRADEQFF.

V usage is TRBV7-2 and J usage is TRBJ2-7; 7 nucleotides align to TRBD2. The germline CDR1 and CDR2 sequences are SGHTA and FQGNSA. With 3 bases clipped from V and 2 bases from J, the junction kept 16 bases outside the gene matches. The length of the CDR3 is 18 residues. The CDR3 coding sequence is TGTGCCAGCAGCTTTAGTGCATTGGGGCGGGAGTTCCCCTACGAGCAGTACTTC. This codes for CASSFSALGREFPYEQYF.

The chain combines TRBV21-1 with TRBJ2-7; the table's D gene call, TRBD1, was not cross checked with the DNA. TRBV21-1 is a recognized pseudogene. The CDR3 contains 17 residues. DNA for the CDR3: TGTGCCAGCAGCAAGGAATTTGGACAGGGTGATTTCTACGAGCAGTACTTC. Its translation: CASSKEFGQGDFYEQYF.

This rearrangement joins TRBV5-1 to TRBJ2-5; possibly TRBD2 for D (6 bases). The V gene lost 3 bases and the J gene lost 1 base, with 10 bases spanning the gap. CDR1 SGHRS and CDR2 YFSETQ come from the germline V gene. The CDR3 runs to 14 residues. The CDR3 sequence: CASSSGSGQETQYF. CDR3 nucleotide sequence: TGCGCCAGCAGCTCGGGTAGCGGCCAAGAGACCCAGTACTTC.

The chain uses TRBV3-1 (or the pseudogene TRBV3-2) and TRBJ1-1, with a tentative D call TRBD1 (5 bases). Germline CDR1 LGHDT, CDR2 YNNKEL (reference sequence). V was cut by 3 bases and J by 3 bases, with 8 bases left in between. This CDR3 is 13 amino acids long. This CDR3 reads CASSQGRHTEAFF. DNA of the CDR3: TGTGCCAGCAGCCAGGGGCGGCACACTGAAGCTTTCTTT.

The chain carries TRBV28 and TRBJ2-6; D is perhaps TRBD2 (6 bases). Germline loops: CDR1 MDHEN, CDR2 SYDVKM. The CDR3 is 15 amino acids. V was trimmed by 7 bases and J by 4 bases, leaving 14 bases between them. The CDR3, as DNA: TGTGCCAGCACCTTGGGGGGTACGGGGGCCAACGTCCTGACTTTC. Translated, it gives CASTLGGTGANVLTF.

The V call is TRBV5-6, the J call TRBJ1-5; perhaps TRBD1 as D (6 bases). The V and J ends lost 2 bases and 1 base respectively, with 10 bases between them. Germline CDR1 is SGHDT and CDR2 is YYEEEE. CDR3 size: 15 residues. The CDR3 nucleotides are TGTGCCAGCAGCTTCGGACAGCCGAGCAATCAGCCCCAGCATTTT. Amino acids: CASSFGQPSNQPQHF.

The chain recombines TRBV29-1 with TRBJ2-7; a possible D gene is TRBD1 (6 bases). This CDR3 is 13 amino acids long. CDR1 and CDR2 from the germline V gene are SQVTM and ANQGSEA. V lost 7 bases to trimming and J lost 2 bases, with 15 bases between them. The CDR3 protein is CSAGEQGTYEQYF. DNA for the CDR3: TGCAGCGCCGGGGAACAGGGTACCTACGAGCAGTACTTC.

This chain links TRBV9 with TRBJ2-3; TRBD2 is a possible D gene (5 bases). The germline CDR1 and CDR2 sequences are SGDLS and YYNGEE. Trimming removed 0 bases at V and 3 bases at J, with 14 bases between. This CDR3 has 16 residues. This chain's CDR3 is CASSVGSPGLTDTQYF. CDR3 DNA: TGTGCCAGCAGCGTAGGAAGTCCGGGATTGACAGATACGCAGTATTTT.

The chain is built from TRBV28 and TRBJ1-2; 7 positions match TRBD1. The V gene's germline CDR1 is MDHEN and CDR2 SYDVKM. The CDR3 totals 14 residues. V trimming: 2 bases; J trimming: 5 bases; junction bases outside the gene matches: 5. The CDR3 region is CASSLEGTAYGYTF. In DNA, the CDR3 is TGTGCCAGCAGTTTAGAAGGGACAGCATATGGCTACACCTTC.

The genes are TRBV2 and TRBJ2-3; 10 bases fit TRBD2. Trimming removed 8 bases from V and 6 bases from J; junction bases left unmatched: 11. The CDR3 covers 15 residues. Germline CDR1 SNHLY, CDR2 FYNNEI. CDR3 bases: TGTGCCAGCGGGGGAGGAGCGGGAGGGCGCGATACGCAGTATTTT. Protein: CASGGGAGGRDTQYF.

The chain joins TRBV30 to TRBJ1-1; the D is unclear. Trimming shortened V by 7 bases and J by 6 bases, and 18 bases separated the two germline ends. This CDR3 comprises 13 residues. CDR1 and CDR2 (germline): GTSNPN, SVGIG (reference sequence). CDR3: CAFKRFGMSEAFF. The CDR3, as DNA: TGTGCCTTCAAACGTTTCGGGATGTCTGAAGCTTTCTTT.

V and J are TRBV19 and TRBJ1-4; D possibly corresponds to TRBD1 (5 bases). Trimming left V 1 base short and J 1 base short, with 10 bases between. The V gene's germline CDR1 is LNHDA and CDR2 SQIVND (reference sequence). The CDR3 loop spans 16 amino acids. The CDR3 bases are TGTGCCAGTAGTATAGGTGCGCAGGGAACTAATGAAAAACTGTTTTTT. Its translation is CASSIGAQGTNEKLFF.

The V call is TRBV6-2 or TRBV6-3, the J call TRBJ1-1, with a tentative D call TRBD1 (6 bases). The CDR3 sequence is 14 residues long. Trimming left V 4 bases short and J 1 base short, with 10 bases between. Germline CDR1 is MNHEY and CDR2 is SVGEGT. The CDR3 spells CASSFGQQNTEAFF. The CDR3 DNA is TGTGCCAGCAGTTTCGGACAGCAGAACACTGAAGCTTTCTTT.

CDR3 DNA sequence: TGTGCCAGCAGTTTCGACAGGGGATGGGAGACCCAGTACTTC. It encodes CASSFDRGWETQYF. The rearrangement uses TRBV2 and TRBJ2-5; 8 positions agree with TRBD1. The germline V gene encodes CDR1 SNHLY and CDR2 FYNNEI. The CDR3 length is 14 residues. The ends lost 5 bases at V and 5 bases at J; junction bases unmatched: 7. Looking up the rest from reference TRBV2 and TRBJ2-5 gives the full variable domain: EPEVTQTPSHQVTQMGQEVILRCVPISNHLYFYWYRQILGQKVEFLVSFYNNEISEKSEIFDDQFSVERPDGSNFTLKIRSTKLEDSAMYFCASSFDRGWETQYFGPGTRLLVL.